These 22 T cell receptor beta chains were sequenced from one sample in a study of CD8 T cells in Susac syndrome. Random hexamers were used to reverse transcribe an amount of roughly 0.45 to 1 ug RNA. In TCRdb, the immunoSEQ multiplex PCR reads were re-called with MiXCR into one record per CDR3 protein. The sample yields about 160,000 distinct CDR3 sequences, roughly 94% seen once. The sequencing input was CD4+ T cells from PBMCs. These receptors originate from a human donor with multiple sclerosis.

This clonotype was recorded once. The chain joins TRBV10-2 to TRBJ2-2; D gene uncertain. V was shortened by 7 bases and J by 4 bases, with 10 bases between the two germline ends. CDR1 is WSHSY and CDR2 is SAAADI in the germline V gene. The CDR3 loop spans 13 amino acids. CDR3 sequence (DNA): TGCGCCAGCACGGGCTGGGGCACCGGGGAGCTGTTTTTT. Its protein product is CASTGWGTGELFF.

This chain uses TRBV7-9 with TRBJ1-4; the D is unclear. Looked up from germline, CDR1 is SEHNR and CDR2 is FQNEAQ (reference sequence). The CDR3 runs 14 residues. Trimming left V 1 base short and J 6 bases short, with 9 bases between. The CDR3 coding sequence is TGTGCCAGCAGCTTAGTCGGGTATGATGAAAAACTGTTTTTT. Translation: CASSLVGYDEKLFF. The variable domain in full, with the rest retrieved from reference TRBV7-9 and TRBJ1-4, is DTGVSQNPRHKITKRGQNVTFRCDPISEHNRLYWYRQTLGQGPEFLTYFQNEAQLEKSRLLSDRFSAERPKGSFSTLEIQRTEQGDSAMYLCASSLVGYDEKLFFGSGTQLSVL.

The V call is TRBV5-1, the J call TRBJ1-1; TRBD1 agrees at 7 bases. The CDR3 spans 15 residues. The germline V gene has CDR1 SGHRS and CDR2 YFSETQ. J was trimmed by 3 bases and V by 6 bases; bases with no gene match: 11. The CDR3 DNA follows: TGCGCCAGCAACGATCCCCGACAGGGAGACACTGAAGCTTTCTTT. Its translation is CASNDPRQGDTEAFF.

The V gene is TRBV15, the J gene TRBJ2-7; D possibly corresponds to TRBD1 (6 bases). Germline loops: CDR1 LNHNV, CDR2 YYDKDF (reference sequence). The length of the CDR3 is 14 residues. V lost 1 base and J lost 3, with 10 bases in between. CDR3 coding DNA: TGTGCCACCAGCAGAGCAGGGGACGGCTACGAGCAGTACTTC. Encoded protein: CATSRAGDGYEQYF. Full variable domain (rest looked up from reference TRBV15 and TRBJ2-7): DAMVIQNPRYQVTQFGKPVTLSCSQTLNHNVMYWYQQKSSQAPKLLFHYYDKDFNNEADTPDNFQSRRPNTSFCFLDIRSPGLGDTAMYLCATSRAGDGYEQYFGPGTRLTVT.

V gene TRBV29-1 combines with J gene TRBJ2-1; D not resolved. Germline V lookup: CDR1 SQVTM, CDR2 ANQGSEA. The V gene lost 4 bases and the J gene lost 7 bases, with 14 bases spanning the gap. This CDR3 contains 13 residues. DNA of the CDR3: TGCAGCGTTGGGTGGACGGGTGGTAATGAGCAGTTCTTC. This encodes CSVGWTGGNEQFF.

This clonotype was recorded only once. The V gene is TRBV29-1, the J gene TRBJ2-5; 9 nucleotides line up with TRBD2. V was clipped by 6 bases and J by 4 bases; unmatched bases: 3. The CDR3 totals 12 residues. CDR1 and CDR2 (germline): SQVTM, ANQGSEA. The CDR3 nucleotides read TGCAGCGTATTACTAGCGGGAGAGACCCAGTACTTC. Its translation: CSVLLAGETQYF.

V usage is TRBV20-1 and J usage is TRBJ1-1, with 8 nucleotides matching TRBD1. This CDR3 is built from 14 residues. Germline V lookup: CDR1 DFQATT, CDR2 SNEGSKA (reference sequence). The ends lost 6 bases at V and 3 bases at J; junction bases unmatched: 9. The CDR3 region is CSAARQGRDTEAFF. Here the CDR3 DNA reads TGCAGTGCAGCTAGACAGGGGAGGGACACTGAAGCTTTCTTT.

In DNA, the CDR3 is TGTGCTAGTGGTTTTGGGGATACGCAGTATTTT. It yields the protein CASGFGDTQYF. The chain uses TRBV12-5 and TRBJ2-3; the D is unclear. The CDR3 runs 11 residues. Germline V lookup: CDR1 LGHNT, CDR2 FRNRAP. V lost 3 bases to trimming and J lost 6 bases, with 4 bases between them.

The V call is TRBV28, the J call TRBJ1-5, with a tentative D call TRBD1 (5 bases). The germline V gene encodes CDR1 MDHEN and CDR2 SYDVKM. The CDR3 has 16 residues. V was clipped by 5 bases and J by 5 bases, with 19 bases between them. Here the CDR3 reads CASSPHGEGIHQPQHF. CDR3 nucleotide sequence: TGTGCCAGCAGTCCTCACGGGGAGGGGATCCATCAGCCCCAGCATTTT.

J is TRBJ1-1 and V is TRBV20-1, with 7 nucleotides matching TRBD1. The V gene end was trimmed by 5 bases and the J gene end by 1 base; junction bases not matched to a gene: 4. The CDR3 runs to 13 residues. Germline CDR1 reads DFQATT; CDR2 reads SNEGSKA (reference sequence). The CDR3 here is CSAARGANTEAFF. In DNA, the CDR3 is TGCAGTGCTGCCAGGGGGGCGAACACTGAAGCTTTCTTT.

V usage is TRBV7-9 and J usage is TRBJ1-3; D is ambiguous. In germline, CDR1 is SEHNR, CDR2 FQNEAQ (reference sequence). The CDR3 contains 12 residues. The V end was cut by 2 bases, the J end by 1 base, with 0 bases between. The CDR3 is CASSLSGNTIYF. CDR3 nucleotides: TGTGCCAGCAGCTTATCTGGAAACACCATATATTTT.

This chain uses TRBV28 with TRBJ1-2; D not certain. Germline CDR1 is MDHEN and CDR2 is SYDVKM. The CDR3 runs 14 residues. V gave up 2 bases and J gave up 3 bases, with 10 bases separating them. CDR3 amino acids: CASSLSPTHYGYTF. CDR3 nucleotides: TGTGCCAGCAGTTTAAGTCCGACACACTATGGCTACACCTTC.

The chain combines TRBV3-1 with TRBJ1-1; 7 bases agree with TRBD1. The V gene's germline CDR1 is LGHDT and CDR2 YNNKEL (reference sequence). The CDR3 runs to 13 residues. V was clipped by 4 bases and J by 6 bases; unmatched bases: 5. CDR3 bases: TGTGCCAGCAGCCTTCAGGGGGTATCTGAAGCTTTCTTT. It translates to CASSLQGVSEAFF.

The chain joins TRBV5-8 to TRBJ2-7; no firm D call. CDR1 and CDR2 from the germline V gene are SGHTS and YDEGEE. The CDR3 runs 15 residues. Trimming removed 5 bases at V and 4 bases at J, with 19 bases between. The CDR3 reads CASSRWERVMYEQYF. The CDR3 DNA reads TGTGCCAGCAGTCGGTGGGAAAGAGTTATGTACGAGCAGTACTTC.

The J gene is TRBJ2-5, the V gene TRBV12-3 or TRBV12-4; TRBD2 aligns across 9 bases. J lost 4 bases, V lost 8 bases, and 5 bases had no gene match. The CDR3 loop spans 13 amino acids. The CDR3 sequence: CASGFSGRETQYF. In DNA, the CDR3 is TGTGCCAGCGGGTTTAGCGGGAGAGAGACCCAGTACTTC.

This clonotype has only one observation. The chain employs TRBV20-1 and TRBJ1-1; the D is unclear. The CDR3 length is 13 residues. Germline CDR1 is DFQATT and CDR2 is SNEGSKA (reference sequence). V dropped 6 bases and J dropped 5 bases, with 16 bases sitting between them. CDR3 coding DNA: TGCAGTGCAACCCAGACATCACGGACTGAAGCTTTCTTT. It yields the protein CSATQTSRTEAFF.

CDR3 residues: CASSLEAAGGHNEQFF. DNA of the CDR3: TGCGCCAGCAGCTTGGAAGCGGCAGGGGGGCACAATGAGCAGTTCTTC. V gene TRBV5-1 combines with J gene TRBJ2-1; maybe TRBD1 (7 bases). Germline CDR1 SGHRS, CDR2 YFSETQ. Trimming shortened V by 0 bases and J by 5 bases, and 15 bases separated the two germline ends. This CDR3 is 16 amino acids long.

This chain's CDR3 is CASSVTGISGANVLTF. CDR3 sequence (DNA): TGTGCCAGCAGTGTCACAGGGATCTCTGGGGCCAACGTCCTGACTTTC. The rearrangement uses TRBV6-1 and TRBJ2-6; perhaps TRBD1 as D (6 bases). Deletions cut 4 bases from V and 0 bases from J, with 10 bases between. CDR3 length: 16 residues. Per the germline V gene, CDR1 is MNHNS and CDR2 is SASEGT.

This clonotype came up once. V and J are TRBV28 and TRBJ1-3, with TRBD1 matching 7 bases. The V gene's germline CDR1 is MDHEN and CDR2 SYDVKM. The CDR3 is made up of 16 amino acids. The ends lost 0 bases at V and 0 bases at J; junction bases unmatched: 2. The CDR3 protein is CASSLWTGLSGNTIYF. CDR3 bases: TGTGCCAGCAGTTTATGGACAGGGCTCTCTGGAAACACCATATATTTT. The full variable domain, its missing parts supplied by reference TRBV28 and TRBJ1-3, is DVKVTQSSRYLVKRTGEKVFLECVQDMDHENMFWYRQDPGLGLRLIYFSYDVKMKEKGDIPEGYSVSREKKERFSLILESASTNQTSMYLCASSLWTGLSGNTIYFGEGSWLTVV.

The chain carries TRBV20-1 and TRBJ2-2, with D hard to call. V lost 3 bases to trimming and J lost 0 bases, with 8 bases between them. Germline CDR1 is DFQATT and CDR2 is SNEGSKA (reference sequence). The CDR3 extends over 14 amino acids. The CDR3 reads CSARGRSNTGELFF. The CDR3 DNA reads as TGCAGTGCTAGGGGCAGATCGAACACCGGGGAGCTGTTTTTT.

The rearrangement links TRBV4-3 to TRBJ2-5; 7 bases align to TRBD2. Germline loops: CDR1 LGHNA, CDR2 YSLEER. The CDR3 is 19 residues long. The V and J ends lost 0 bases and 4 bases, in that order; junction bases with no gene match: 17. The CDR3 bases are TGCGCCAGCAGCCAAGATCGGGGAACGAGGGGACTAAAGTTAGAGACCCAGTACTTC. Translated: CASSQDRGTRGLKLETQYF.

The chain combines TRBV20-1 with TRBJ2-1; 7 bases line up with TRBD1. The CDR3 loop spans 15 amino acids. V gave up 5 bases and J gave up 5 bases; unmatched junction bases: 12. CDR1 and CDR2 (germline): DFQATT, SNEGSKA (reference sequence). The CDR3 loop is CSAVGTVPIDNEQFF. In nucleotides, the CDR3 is TGCAGTGCTGTTGGGACAGTCCCGATTGACAATGAGCAGTTCTTC.